Listed here are 30 T cell receptor beta chains from one sample, sequenced in a study of post-analysis software for immune sequencing data. Study-level points and caveats: A handful of TRBV segments were significantly more frequent in patients than in controls. TRBV5-6, TRBV5-1 and TRBV20-1 were among these segments.

No antigen has been identified for these receptors. Libraries were made from TCR beta cDNA, and they carried unique molecular identifiers. TCRdb redid the calling of the PCR reads with MiXCR, one entry per CDR3 protein. The repertoire holds approximately 440,000 distinct CDR3 sequences, with under 55% as singletons. The sample comprised blood. These receptors all stem from a girl under 18 with multiple sclerosis.

The chain is built from TRBV11-2 and TRBJ2-5; D is uncertain. Trimming cost V 4 bases and J 4 bases, with 13 bases left between them. The CDR3 is made up of 14 amino acids. Germline lookup yields CDR1 SGHAT and CDR2 FQNNGV. In DNA form, the CDR3 reads TGTGCCAGCAGCTCCCTGGGTCCAGTAGAGACCCAGTACTTC. The encoded protein is CASSSLGPVETQYF.

This clonotype has just a few counts. The V call is TRBV28, the J call TRBJ2-4; TRBD2 aligns across 8 bases. This CDR3 is built from 15 residues. J was trimmed by 8 bases and V by 5 bases; bases with no gene match: 11. The germline gives CDR1 MDHEN, CDR2 SYDVKM. CDR3 protein: CASSPSGLALYIQYF. The DNA of the CDR3 is TGTGCCAGCAGTCCCTCTGGACTAGCCCTCTACATTCAGTACTTC.

The rearrangement joins TRBV9 to TRBJ1-2; maybe TRBD1 (6 bases). With 7 bases removed from V and 4 bases from J, the gap between germline ends came to 11 bases. Germline loops: CDR1 SGDLS, CDR2 YYNGEE. The CDR3 is 12 residues long. This CDR3 reads CASLGGLYGYTF. The CDR3 DNA is TGTGCCAGCTTAGGGGGACTCTATGGCTACACCTTC. The full variable domain, rest sourced from reference TRBV9 and TRBJ1-2, is DSGVTQTPKHLITATGQRVTLRCSPRSGDLSVYWYQQSLDQGLQFLIQYYNGEERAKGNILERFSAQQFPDLHSELNLSSLELGDSALYFCASLGGLYGYTFGSGTRLTVV.

The chain uses TRBV20-1 and TRBJ2-1; 14 positions agree with TRBD2. V lost 6 bases, J lost 9 bases, and 13 bases stayed unmatched. Germline values: CDR1 DFQATT, CDR2 SNEGSKA (reference sequence). CDR3 size: 16 residues. This chain's CDR3 is CSAYGTSGRKRTEQFF. The CDR3 coding sequence is TGCAGTGCGTACGGGACTAGCGGGAGAAAAAGGACTGAGCAGTTCTTC.

In its sample, this clonotype was seen a few times. This chain joins TRBV20-1 and TRBJ2-1; 9 positions match TRBD2. With 1 base clipped from V and 8 bases from J, the junction kept 12 bases outside the gene matches. CDR1 is DFQATT and CDR2 is SNEGSKA in the germline V gene (reference sequence). This CDR3 region has 16 residues. The DNA of the CDR3 is TGCAGTGCTAGAGGCCGGAGGCGGGAGGGCCACCATGAGCAGTTCTTC. This encodes CSARGRRREGHHEQFF.

This clonotype turned up a few times. The rearrangement uses TRBV28 and TRBJ2-7; the D gene is possibly TRBD1 (6 bases). Looked up from germline, CDR1 is MDHEN and CDR2 is SYDVKM. The V gene lost 5 bases and the J gene lost 3 bases, with 17 bases spanning the gap. The CDR3 totals 15 residues. The CDR3 region has the DNA TGTGCCAGCAGTATCATCCGGACAGCTCTCTACGAGCAGTACTTC. Translation gives CASSIIRTALYEQYF.

This sequence joins TRBV5-1 and TRBJ2-6, with D unresolved. Germline lookup yields CDR1 SGHRS and CDR2 YFSETQ. Between the trimmed V and J ends, which lost 6 bases and 0 bases, there was a span of 7 bases. The CDR3 is 14 residues long. The CDR3 region is CASNPNSGANVLTF. In nucleotides, the CDR3 is TGCGCCAGCAATCCGAACTCTGGGGCCAACGTCCTGACTTTC. The whole variable domain, filled in from reference TRBV5-1 and TRBJ2-6, reads KAGVTQTPRYLIKTRGQQVTLSCSPISGHRSVSWYQQTPGQGLQFLFEYFSETQRNKGNFPGRFSGRQFSNSRSEMNVSTLELGDSALYLCASNPNSGANVLTFGAGSRLTVL.

The gene calls are TRBV20-1 and TRBJ2-5; D possibly uses TRBD1 or TRBD2 (5 bases each). CDR1 is DFQATT, CDR2 SNEGSKA, per germline (reference sequence). The CDR3 totals 13 residues. V was cut by 6 bases and J by 2 bases, with 13 bases left in between. As DNA, the CDR3 is TGCAGTGCCCATGGGGGTGTACAAGAGACCCAGTACTTC. Its protein is CSAHGGVQETQYF.

To note about this clonotype: One end of the junction is discordant with germline, which a read error may explain. V gene TRBV7-2 combines with J gene TRBJ2-1, with TRBD2 matching 15 bases. This CDR3 spans 15 amino acids. The germline V gene has CDR1 SGHTA and CDR2 FQGNSA. CDR3 in amino acids: CAGSLGLAGGPEQFF. CDR3 DNA: TGTGCCGGCAGCTTAGGACTAGCGGGAGGGCCTGAGCAGTTCTTC.

Details on this clonotype: The junction differs from germline at one of its ends, possibly a read error. The CDR3 sequence is CASSLWRGRNSPLHF. CDR3 coding DNA: TGTGCCAGCAGTCTATGGAGGGGGCGAAATTCACCCCTCCACTTT. The V and J genes are TRBV28 and TRBJ1-6, with 7 bases that match TRBD1. The germline V gene encodes CDR1 MDHEN and CDR2 SYDVKM. The CDR3 consists of 15 residues. Full variable domain (rest looked up from reference TRBV28 and TRBJ1-6): DVKVTQSSRYLVKRTGEKVFLECVQDMDHENMFWYRQDPGLGLRLIYFSYDVKMKEKGDIPEGYSVSREKKERFSLILESASTNQTSMYLCASSLWRGRNSPLHFGNGTRLTVT.

The chain combines TRBV2 with TRBJ2-2; D unresolved. Trimming cost V 8 bases and J 4 bases, with 8 bases left between them. The CDR3 is made up of 12 amino acids. Germline V lookup: CDR1 SNHLY, CDR2 FYNNEI. CDR3 in DNA: TGTGCCAGCGACCCCGGCACCGGGGAGCTGTTTTTT. Its translation: CASDPGTGELFF.

This chain uses TRBV29-1 with TRBJ2-1, with D hard to call. The CDR3 sequence is 14 residues long. CDR1 is SQVTM and CDR2 is ANQGSEA in the germline V gene. Trimming removed 4 bases at V and 0 bases at J, with 10 bases between. Written as DNA, the CDR3 is TGCAGCGTTGTGGGCAGGAGCTCCTACAATGAGCAGTTCTTC. Its protein is CSVVGRSSYNEQFF.

The table lists this clonotype with a few counts. This sequence joins TRBV28 and TRBJ1-1, with 10 bases that match TRBD1. The length of the CDR3 is 14 residues. V shed 6 bases and J 5 bases; nucleotides not matched to a gene: 6. CDR1 and CDR2 (germline): MDHEN, SYDVKM. The CDR3 reads CASSRGQGETEAFF. The CDR3 DNA reads as TGTGCCAGCAGCCGCGGACAGGGGGAGACTGAAGCTTTCTTT.

With regard to this clonotype: Germline and junction disagree at one end, which may indicate a read error. The chain combines TRBV7-9 with TRBJ2-3, with no clear D. CDR3 length equals 12 residues. Looked up from germline, CDR1 is SEHNR and CDR2 is FQNEAQ (reference sequence). DNA of the CDR3: TGTGCCGGCAGCATCAAAACAGATACGCAGTATTTT. It yields the protein CAGSIKTDTQYF.

The chain joins TRBV10-3 to TRBJ2-5, with D possibly matching TRBD2 (6 bases). V lost 3 bases and J lost 1, with 9 bases in between. CDR3 size: 14 residues. CDR1 is ENHRY, CDR2 SYGVKD, per germline. This CDR3 reads CAISDPGSQETQYF. CDR3 DNA sequence: TGTGCCATCAGTGACCCCGGGAGCCAAGAGACCCAGTACTTC.

The chain recombines TRBV5-5 with TRBJ1-2; TRBD1 agrees at 8 bases. CDR1 is SGHKS and CDR2 is YYEKEE in the germline V gene (reference sequence). The V segment lost 2 bases and the J segment 8 bases; nucleotides outside the gene matches: 14. The CDR3 consists of 16 residues. The chain's CDR3 is CASSLNQGRGLGGYTF. Written as DNA, the CDR3 is TGTGCCAGCAGCTTAAATCAGGGCAGGGGGCTTGGAGGCTACACCTTC.

The table lists this clonotype with a few counts. The chain links TRBV6-1 to TRBJ2-7; the match to TRBD1 covers 8 bases. The CDR3 consists of 14 residues. In germline, CDR1 is MNHNS, CDR2 SASEGT. After removal of 0 bases from V and 4 bases from J, the junction contained 2 bases not matched to a gene. CDR3 loop: CASSEARQGYEQYF. CDR3 coding DNA: TGTGCCAGCAGTGAAGCTCGACAGGGGTACGAGCAGTACTTC.

The chain combines TRBV6-5 with TRBJ1-2; D unresolved. This CDR3 has 13 residues. V was cut by 4 bases and J by 2 bases, with 8 bases left in between. CDR1 is MNHEY and CDR2 is SVGAGI in the germline V gene. This CDR3 reads CASSSTLNYGYTF. The CDR3 bases are TGTGCCAGCAGTTCCACATTAAACTATGGCTACACCTTC.

The chain joins TRBV12-3 or TRBV12-4 to TRBJ1-1; 7 bases match TRBD1. With 6 bases clipped from V and 4 bases from J, the junction kept 5 bases outside the gene matches. The CDR3 contains 13 residues. Written as DNA, the CDR3 is TGTGCCAGCAGCCGGGACAGCCCCACTGAAGCTTTCTTT. Its translation is CASSRDSPTEAFF.

To note about this clonotype: The germline gene is not matched at one end of the junction; a read error may be the cause. This sequence joins TRBV30 and TRBJ2-3; no firm D call. The CDR3 has 11 amino acids. Germline CDR1 and CDR2: GTSNPN and SVGIG (reference sequence). DNA of the CDR3: TGTGCCTGGAGGGTAGCAGATACGCTGTATTTT. Translated: CAWRVADTLYF.

This rearrangement joins TRBV29-1 to TRBJ2-7; D gene unclear. V was clipped by 3 bases and J by 2 bases, with 5 bases between them. CDR1 SQVTM and CDR2 ANQGSEA come from the germline V gene. The CDR3 is 11 residues long. The CDR3, as DNA: TGCAGCGTTGATGAGGCCTACGAGCAGTACTTC. Amino acids: CSVDEAYEQYF.

The chain joins TRBV10-2 to TRBJ2-5; 12 positions match TRBD2. This CDR3 is built from 15 residues. The V and J ends lost 3 bases and 4 bases, in that order; junction bases with no gene match: 3. CDR1 is WSHSY and CDR2 is SAAADI in the germline V gene. CDR3 amino acids: CASSETSGRRETQYF. The CDR3 nucleotides are TGCGCCAGCAGTGAAACTAGCGGGAGGCGAGAGACCCAGTACTTC.

This clonotype was detected a few times. The genes are TRBV20-1 and TRBJ2-3; D gene ambiguous. With 3 bases removed from V and 2 bases from J, the gap between germline ends came to 6 bases. The CDR3 consists of 12 residues. Germline V gene data show CDR1 as DFQATT and CDR2 as SNEGSKA (reference sequence). CDR3 DNA: TGCAGTGCTAGCGACGACACAGATACGCAGTATTTT. Residues: CSASDDTDTQYF.

The rearrangement uses TRBV5-1 and TRBJ1-1; 9 bases agree with TRBD1. The CDR3 loop spans 17 amino acids. Germline trimming cut 1 base from V and 4 bases from J; bases unmatched to any gene: 11. Germline V lookup: CDR1 SGHRS, CDR2 YFSETQ. The CDR3 DNA reads TGCGCCAGCAGCTTGCTTTTGTCTGGACAGGGGAGCACTGAAGCTTTCTTT. Translated, it gives CASSLLLSGQGSTEAFF.

This clonotype was observed a handful of times. The chain carries TRBV7-3 and TRBJ1-2; D is uncertain. Trimming removed 4 bases at V and 6 bases at J, with 9 bases between. The CDR3 spans 12 residues. From germline, CDR1 is SGHTA and CDR2 FQGTGA. CDR3 residues: CASSSNSDGYTF. In DNA, the CDR3 is TGTGCCAGCAGCTCTAACAGCGATGGCTACACCTTC.

This clonotype was recorded a few times. The chain joins TRBV7-2 to TRBJ2-3, with D hard to call. The V end was cut by 1 base, the J end by 0 bases, with 11 bases between. CDR3 length: 16 residues. Germline V gene lookup returns CDR1 SGHTA and CDR2 FQGNSA. DNA of the CDR3: TGTGCCAGCAGCTTAGAATCGTTGACTAGCACAGATACGCAGTATTTT. Amino acids: CASSLESLTSTDTQYF.

The chain uses TRBV7-3 and TRBJ2-2, with D possibly matching TRBD1 (8 bases). Trimming stripped 4 bases from V and 3 bases from J, with 12 bases between. The germline V gene encodes CDR1 SGHTA and CDR2 FQGTGA. The CDR3 has 15 residues. The CDR3 nucleotides read TGTGCCAGCAGCTCCACAGGGGGGGACACCGGGGAGCTGTTTTTT. Its translation: CASSSTGGDTGELFF.

This chain links TRBV28 with TRBJ1-2; D not certain. CDR1 is MDHEN and CDR2 is SYDVKM in the germline V gene. V lost 6 bases and J 7 bases, leaving 12 bases between the germline ends. The CDR3 length is 12 residues. This chain's CDR3 is CASSPGGSGYTF. The CDR3 DNA is TGTGCCAGCAGCCCTGGAGGCTCTGGCTACACCTTC.

In its sample, this clonotype was seen a few times. The chain combines TRBV7-2 with TRBJ1-4, with D perhaps TRBD1 (6 bases). Germline V gives CDR1 SGHTA, CDR2 FQGNSA. This CDR3 is 14 amino acids long. V lost 5 bases to trimming and J lost 4 bases, with 11 bases between them. The CDR3 loop is CASSPDRRNEKLFF. CDR3 DNA sequence: TGTGCCAGCAGCCCGGACAGACGTAATGAAAAACTGTTTTTT. Full variable domain (missing parts from reference TRBV7-2 and TRBJ1-4): GAGVSQSPSNKVTEKGKDVELRCDPISGHTALYWYRQSLGQGLEFLIYFQGNSAPDKSGLPSDRFSAERTGGSVSTLTIQRTQQEDSAVYLCASSPDRRNEKLFFGSGTQLSVL.

This clonotype was seen a few times. J is TRBJ2-1 and V is TRBV6-5; TRBD2 might be the D (8 bases). CDR1 MNHEY and CDR2 SVGAGI come from the germline V gene. The CDR3 spans 19 residues. The ends were cut back, 1 base at V and 0 bases at J, with 19 bases in the middle. The CDR3 loop is CASSYFKGSGTVSYNEQFF. DNA of the CDR3: TGTGCCAGCAGTTACTTTAAGGGTAGCGGGACAGTCTCCTACAATGAGCAGTTCTTC.